The present T cell receptor (beta chain) was sequenced within a study of spatial heterogeneity in lung cancer (dated by TCRdb to between 2018 and 2020). Context from the whole study: The donors were around 69 patients from the lung TRACERx cohort who had early-stage, untreated non-small cell lung cancer. Follow-up PBMC samples were sequenced whenever the samples were available, and the median time to follow-up was about 25 months after resection. Beta-chain transcripts were consistently detected in greater numbers than alpha-chain transcripts, which likely reflected higher beta-chain transcript abundance. In the raw uncorrected reads, each unique combination of TCR and UMI appeared more than ten times on average. The study quantitatively compared TCR alpha and beta repertoires across multiple tumor regions, matched nontumor lung and blood in non-small cell lung cancer. Nonsynonymous mutation counts, determined by whole-exome sequencing of tumor tissue, were related to TCR repertoire features. At surgery, hundreds of tumor regions, around 64 matched nontumor lung samples and more than 55 PBMC samples were TCR-sequenced for both alpha and beta chains.

Reading from cysteine to phenylalanine, the CDR3 counts 14 amino acids. Only the CDR3 portion is preserved as DNA: 42 bases, with reading frame beginning at the first base. The germline ends are 20 bases apart after V is trimmed by 6 bases and J by 8 bases. The sample's time point, from its label and the paper: blood at routine non-recurrence follow-up after resection. Whole RNA extracted from tumor and nontumor lung tissue, or from cryopreserved PBMC samples, was used for TCR sequencing without cell sorting. Only patients for whom sufficient RNA was available from at least two tumor regions were selected for TCR sequencing. The method was 5' RACE. Sequenced using a NextSeq 500. The TCR library protocol attached a unique molecular identifier to each TCR cDNA molecule to allow correction of PCR and sequencing errors. The paper's processing steps were these. TCR identification, UMI-based error correction and CDR3 extraction were all carried out with Decombinator tools. Expanded TCRs were defined as those above a frequency of 2 per 1,000, corresponding to the top 1% of the tumor frequency distribution. Each repertoire was subsampled 100 times to 5,000 TCRs, after which Renyi diversity was computed with the R vegan package. CDR3 similarity networks were built from amino acid triplet string-kernel similarity, connecting CDR3s with pairwise similarity above 0.82. TCRdb reworked the public reads: Q25 trimming with fastp, MiXCR clone assembly, productive beta chains retained. Entries are consolidated by CDR3 protein sequence, retaining the most common genes and DNA. The V and J calls, along with clone size, are taken from TCRdb and not from the paper's own processing. The sample contains 39,000 or so distinct CDR3 sequences, over 9.5% of them found a single time. The top ten hold roughly a sixth of the sample.

In its sample, this clonotype was seen a few times. There is no known antigen for this receptor. Qualities for individual bases were not recorded, and no much larger clone is one base off. Results and caveats for the whole study, not just this receptor: Comparisons of baseline and follow-up blood repertoires included only 11 to 15 patients. Ubiquitous expanded tumor TCRs showed up in blood more often at tumor resection than at routine follow-up. Confirming at a functional level the hypothesis that regional TCRs recognize regional mutations was considered to require additional single-cell paired TCR alpha and beta sequencing.

The origin of this receptor is a female donor with early-stage non-small cell lung cancer. The V and J segments used are TRBV23-1 and TRBJ2-7, with no reliable assignment of the D segment. TRBV23-1 is an ORF, with its function uncertain. Sequenced here: PBMCs, sampled at follow-up. The DNA sequence is given as TGCGCCAGCAGCTTAAAGCCAAGGGCTCGCCAGCAGTACTTC. This codes for CASSLKPRARQQYF.